This T cell receptor beta chain was profiled in a study of response to subunit inactivated influenza vaccine (dated 2018 in TCRdb). Describing the broader study: To follow how T cells responded to a trivalent subunit inactivated influenza vaccine, the researchers relied on deep quantitative profiling of the T cell receptor repertoire. The paper's findings and limits, for the study overall: It was suggested by the authors that each seasonal influenza vaccination may recruit only a limited number of new T cells.

The library was obtained by RT-PCR. Sequencing was performed on an Illumina HiSeq 2500. TCRdb redid the processing of the public reads, applying fastp at Q25 and MiXCR, and retained in-frame beta chains. Every entry covers one CDR3 protein and lists the most common genes and DNA from its rows. The sample table contains hundreds of thousands of distinct CDR3 sequences; only one count was recorded for 14% of them. The top ten clonotypes cover 7.6% of the sample. Its CDR3 holds 17 amino acids, cysteine through phenylalanine. Of the read, only the CDR3 DNA is kept; its 51 bases are in frame from base 1. Trimming leaves V shorter by 0 bases and J shorter by 3 bases, with the junction holding 9 bases beyond the gene matches. Looking up the germline V gene yields CDR1 SGHTA and CDR2 FQGNSA. To note about this clonotype: Its antigen remains undetermined. No quality values exist for individual bases; no much larger clone is one base distant.

The sequence came from a man aged 50-59 years who received an inactivated influenza vaccine. Donor details come from another sample of the same person, matched by shared clones. The specimen was PBMCs from blood, collected less than 15 days before vaccination. The chain is made from TRBV7-2 and TRBJ2-3, with 7 central nucleotides matching TRBD1. The CDR3 in this case is CASSLARSYRGTDTQYF. The DNA sequence follows: TGTGCCAGCAGCTTAGCCCGATCTTACAGGGGAACAGATACGCAGTATTTT.